These 30 T cell receptor beta chains share one sample of origin, sequenced in a study of T cell repertoires in cytomegalovirus infection. Each CDR3 protein gets one entry after TCRdb re-called the reads with MiXCR. The table lists 650,000 to 900,000 distinct CDR3 sequences, 30% to 35% of them singletons. These TCRs are of unknown antigen specificity. Sequencing was performed on cultured CD8+ T cells from PBMCs, taken from culture after CMV antigen stimulation. These receptor sequences come from a human donor in good health (CMV status not recorded). Some clones in this sample may be carry-over from other donors' samples.

This clonotype was observed a handful of times. The chain joins TRBV7-2 to TRBJ1-6; weak D call: TRBD1 (6 bases). The CDR3 covers 13 residues. CDR1 is SGHTA, CDR2 FQGNSA, per germline. V lost 1 base and J lost 11, with 9 bases in between. CDR3 nucleotide sequence: TGTGCCAGCAGCTTAGAGGGGGGGCCACCCCTCCACTTT. Its protein product is CASSLEGGPPLHF.

The CDR3 region is CSVKRYQETQYF. The CDR3 nucleotides read TGCAGTGTAAAGCGTTACCAAGAGACCCAGTACTTC. The chain employs TRBV20-1 and TRBJ2-5; D not certain. This CDR3 is built from 12 residues. The germline V gene has CDR1 DFQATT and CDR2 SNEGSKA (reference sequence). V lost 7 bases to trimming and J lost 0 bases, with 9 bases between them.

This clonotype turned up a few times. The rearrangement links TRBV19 to TRBJ2-3; the D gene is possibly TRBD2 (6 bases). Trimming left V 3 bases short and J 1 base short, with 11 bases between. The CDR3 is 15 residues long. The germline gives CDR1 LNHDA, CDR2 SQIVND (reference sequence). CDR3 in amino acids: CASSIWASGTDTQYF. The CDR3 nucleotides are TGTGCCAGTAGTATCTGGGCTAGCGGCACAGATACGCAGTATTTT.

The chain joins TRBV7-9 to TRBJ1-2; TRBD1 matches at 8 bases. Germline CDR1 and CDR2: SEHNR and FQNEAQ (reference sequence). This CDR3 comprises 12 residues. CDR3 amino acids: CAQRQGAEGYTF. The CDR3 bases are TGTGCTCAGAGGCAGGGGGCCGAAGGCTACACCTTC.

Many counts were recorded for this clonotype. The J gene is TRBJ2-2, the V gene TRBV6-1; D call uncertain. The CDR3 is 14 residues long. V lost 7 bases to trimming and J lost 2 bases, with 11 bases between them. Germline CDR1 is MNHNS and CDR2 is SASEGT. As DNA, the CDR3 is TGTGCCAGCATCCCGATTCCTAACACCGGGGAGCTGTTTTTT. Translated, it gives CASIPIPNTGELFF.

The chain carries TRBV29-1 and TRBJ1-1; no clear D. The length of the CDR3 is 10 residues. CDR1 and CDR2 from the germline V gene are SQVTM and ANQGSEA. Trimming took off 7 bases at V and 1 base at J, with 4 bases between the two ends. DNA for the CDR3: TGCAGCGCCGAGAACACTGAAGCTTTCTTT. Protein sequence: CSAENTEAFF.

This chain uses TRBV5-8 with TRBJ1-2; D gene ambiguous. Trimming shortened V by 2 bases and J by 3 bases, and 17 bases separated the two germline ends. CDR1 is SGHTS, CDR2 YDEGEE, per germline. The CDR3 sequence is 16 residues long. The CDR3 bases are TGTGCCAGCAGCTTCGACGACTCCTACGACCACTATGGCTACACCTTC. This sequence encodes CASSFDDSYDHYGYTF. Variable domain in full (rest from reference TRBV5-8 and TRBJ1-2): EAGVTQSPTHLIKTRGQQATLRCSPISGHTSVYWYQQALGLGLQFLLWYDEGEERNRGNFPPRFSGRQFPNYSSELNVNALELEDSALYLCASSFDDSYDHYGYTFGSGTRLTVV.

This clonotype came up a few times. This chain uses TRBV25-1 with TRBJ2-1; maybe TRBD1 (6 bases). This CDR3 is 15 amino acids long. Trimming left V 2 bases short and J 3 bases short, with 11 bases between. Germline V gives CDR1 MGHDK, CDR2 SYGVNS. The DNA for the CDR3 is TGTGCCAGCAGTGAAAAAGGGACATTCTACAATGAGCAGTTCTTC. It specifies CASSEKGTFYNEQFF.

CDR3 sequence (DNA): TGTGCCAGCAGTGGACAGACCTACGAGCAGTACGTC. This encodes CASSGQTYEQYV. The V and J genes are TRBV7-6 and TRBJ2-7; D is possibly TRBD1 (6 bases). Trimming removed 6 bases at V and 2 bases at J, with 8 bases between. This CDR3 comprises 12 residues. The germline V gene encodes CDR1 SGHVS and CDR2 FNYEAQ.

CDR3 coding DNA: TGCGCCAGCAGCTTGGCGGAGGGGGTATACAATGAGCAGTTCTTC. As protein: CASSLAEGVYNEQFF. The chain combines TRBV5-1 with TRBJ2-1; perhaps D is TRBD1 or TRBD2 (6 bases each). With 0 bases removed from V and 4 bases from J, the gap between germline ends came to 11 bases. This CDR3 has 15 amino acids. CDR1 SGHRS and CDR2 YFSETQ come from the germline V gene.

The V and J genes are TRBV10-2 and TRBJ2-3, with 9 bases aligning to TRBD1. Germline-derived CDR1 and CDR2 are WSHSY and SAAADI. The CDR3 loop spans 14 amino acids. The junction had 5 bases not matched to a gene; V was cut back by 10 bases and J by 0 bases. The CDR3, as DNA: TGCGCCACCCGGGGGACAGGGAGCACAGATACGCAGTATTTT. Its protein product is CATRGTGSTDTQYF.

This clonotype was observed a few times. The gene calls are TRBV19 and TRBJ1-1; D is uncertain. This CDR3 spans 13 amino acids. V shed 5 bases and J shed 0 bases, with 7 bases lying between them. The germline CDR1 and CDR2 sequences are LNHDA and SQIVND (reference sequence). The CDR3 DNA reads as TGTGCCAGTAGTGCATACCTGAACACTGAAGCTTTCTTT. The encoded protein is CASSAYLNTEAFF.

V usage is TRBV7-6 and J usage is TRBJ2-7; 9 bases agree with TRBD1. This CDR3 contains 14 residues. The V gene end was trimmed by 5 bases and the J gene end by 4 bases; junction bases not matched to a gene: 6. Germline V CDR1 and CDR2: SGHVS, FNYEAQ. The CDR3 sequence: CASSGTGRQYEQYF. The DNA of the CDR3 is TGTGCCAGCAGCGGGACAGGGAGGCAGTACGAGCAGTACTTC. Variable domain in full (rest from reference TRBV7-6 and TRBJ2-7): GAGVSQSPRYKVTKRGQDVALRCDPISGHVSLYWYRQALGQGPEFLTYFNYEAQQDKSGLPNDRFSAERPEGSISTLTIQRTEQRDSAMYRCASSGTGRQYEQYFGPGTRLTVT.

This chain joins TRBV12-3 or TRBV12-4 and TRBJ1-2, with D perhaps matching TRBD1 (5 bases). The CDR3 loop spans 14 amino acids. Between the trimmed V and J ends, which lost 4 bases and 5 bases, there was a span of 14 bases. CDR3 amino acids: CASSSGPRMYGYTF. CDR3 DNA sequence: TGTGCCAGCAGTTCGGGACCGCGGATGTATGGCTACACCTTC.

V gene TRBV5-6 combines with J gene TRBJ2-1; weak D call: TRBD1 (6 bases). Per the germline V gene, CDR1 is SGHDT and CDR2 is YYEEEE. V shed 0 bases and J shed 5 bases, with 12 bases lying between them. The CDR3 loop spans 15 amino acids. CDR3 in DNA: TGTGCCAGCAGCTTGGAACAGGGTAAGGACAATGAGCAGTTCTTC. Translation gives CASSLEQGKDNEQFF.

This clonotype has a handful of counts. The chain has TRBV7-6 and TRBJ1-1; D perhaps matches TRBD1 (6 bases). The CDR3 totals 15 residues. The germline V and J ends were trimmed by 2 bases and 1 base, with 11 bases remaining between them. Germline V lookup: CDR1 SGHVS, CDR2 FNYEAQ. CDR3 sequence: CASSLFGQQNTEAFF. Written as DNA, the CDR3 is TGTGCCAGCAGCTTATTCGGACAGCAGAACACTGAAGCTTTCTTT.

This clonotype was picked up many times. The chain combines TRBV7-8 with TRBJ2-5; 7 nucleotides align to TRBD1. V shed 6 bases and J 5 bases; nucleotides not matched to a gene: 12. This CDR3 has 15 amino acids. CDR1 and CDR2 from the germline V gene are SGHVS and FQNEAQ. CDR3 sequence (DNA): TGTGCCAGCAGGATCCTAGGGGGCCCGGGCGAGACCCAGTACTTC. Translating gives CASRILGGPGETQYF.

The chain couples TRBV3-1 to TRBJ1-1; D gene ambiguous. The V gene's germline CDR1 is LGHDT and CDR2 YNNKEL (reference sequence). V shed 0 bases and J shed 3 bases, with 11 bases lying between them. The CDR3 has 15 residues. CDR3 bases: TGTGCCAGCAGCCAAGATCTAGGGTCATACACTGAAGCTTTCTTT. Its translation: CASSQDLGSYTEAFF.

CDR3 amino acids: CASSESPGLASHEQYF. In DNA, the CDR3 is TGTGCCAGCAGTGAAAGTCCAGGACTAGCGTCCCACGAGCAGTACTTC. This rearrangement joins TRBV6-1 to TRBJ2-7, with 9 bases fitting TRBD2. The germline V gene has CDR1 MNHNS and CDR2 SASEGT. CDR3 length: 16 residues. V shed 2 bases and J 5 bases; nucleotides not matched to a gene: 10.

This chain links TRBV19 with TRBJ2-2; 10 bases are shared with TRBD2. This CDR3 is 20 amino acids long. Germline V gene data show CDR1 as LNHDA and CDR2 as SQIVND (reference sequence). The ends lost 5 bases at V and 6 bases at J; junction bases unmatched: 21. This CDR3 reads CASSLGQGELAGGRPGELFF. The DNA of the CDR3 is TGTGCCAGTAGTCTCGGACAGGGAGAATTAGCGGGGGGAAGACCCGGGGAGCTGTTTTTT.

The chain couples TRBV28 to TRBJ2-2; possible D gene TRBD1, 6 bases. This CDR3 contains 15 residues. V lost 3 bases to trimming and J lost 6 bases, with 14 bases between them. Germline V gene lookup returns CDR1 MDHEN and CDR2 SYDVKM. CDR3 bases: TGTGCCAGCAGTTTTGGGCAGGGGTATCCCGGGGAGCTGTTTTTT. Amino acids: CASSFGQGYPGELFF.

This clonotype has a handful of counts. The chain has TRBV14 and TRBJ2-4; D not resolved. Germline CDR1 SGHDN, CDR2 FVKESK. The CDR3 is made up of 17 amino acids. The V and J ends lost 0 bases and 4 bases respectively, with 16 bases between them. This CDR3 reads CASSQDLPYHPKNIQYF. Written as DNA, the CDR3 is TGTGCCAGCAGCCAAGATCTCCCTTACCATCCTAAAAACATTCAGTACTTC.

This clonotype showed up just a few times. The genes are TRBV5-5 and TRBJ2-1; 7 bases are a match to TRBD2. Trimming cost V 1 base and J 8 bases; bases outside gene matches: 12. Germline V CDR1 and CDR2: SGHKS, YYEKEE (reference sequence). The CDR3 contains 16 residues. Here the CDR3 reads CASSLWGGSPRDEQFF. The CDR3 DNA follows: TGTGCCAGCAGCTTGTGGGGGGGAAGCCCTCGGGATGAGCAGTTCTTC. Looking up the rest from reference TRBV5-5 and TRBJ2-1 gives the full variable domain: DAGVTQSPTHLIKTRGQQVTLRCSPISGHKSVSWYQQVLGQGPQFIFQYYEKEERGRGNFPDRFSARQFPNYSSELNVNALLLGDSALYLCASSLWGGSPRDEQFFGPGTRLTVL.

The chain has TRBV12-3 or TRBV12-4 and TRBJ1-5; tentative D call: TRBD1 (5 bases). V was pared by 7 bases and J by 4 bases, with 14 bases between. The CDR3 covers 14 residues. In DNA, the CDR3 is TGTGCCAGCACCTTGGGTAGGGGTAATCAGCCCCAGCATTTT. This translates into CASTLGRGNQPQHF.

The chain has TRBV10-3 and TRBJ2-7, with 11 nucleotides matching TRBD2. The CDR3 is 16 amino acids. The V segment lost 6 bases and the J segment 4 bases; nucleotides outside the gene matches: 11. Germline CDR1 is ENHRY and CDR2 is SYGVKD. The CDR3 coding sequence is TGTGCCATCAGAACGTGGGCTAGCGGGGGGAAGTACGAGCAGTACTTC. The encoded protein is CAIRTWASGGKYEQYF.

Many counts were recorded for this clonotype. The DNA of the CDR3 is TGTGCCAGCACCCGACCAGGCCAAGAGACCCAGTACTTC. Translation gives CASTRPGQETQYF. V gene TRBV12-3 or TRBV12-4 combines with J gene TRBJ2-5, with D unclear. The ends were cut back, 7 bases at V and 1 base at J, with 10 bases in the middle. CDR3 length equals 13 residues.

This clonotype was picked up many times. This chain uses TRBV6-5 with TRBJ1-2; the D gene is possibly TRBD1 (5 bases). CDR1 MNHEY and CDR2 SVGAGI come from the germline V gene. V gave up 2 bases and J gave up 3 bases, with 7 bases separating them. This CDR3 region has 13 residues. CDR3 sequence: CASSYGGDYGYTF. The CDR3 DNA reads TGTGCCAGCAGTTACGGGGGGGACTATGGCTACACCTTC.

CDR3 loop: CASSPGQGAFF. Written as DNA, the CDR3 is TGTGCCAGCAGTCCGGGACAGGGGGCTTTCTTT. The V call is TRBV12-3 or TRBV12-4, the J call TRBJ1-1; 10 nucleotides line up with TRBD1. The ends lost 5 bases at V and 11 bases at J; junction bases unmatched: 2. The CDR3 contains 11 residues.

In this sample, this clonotype turned up a few times. The chain links TRBV7-9 to TRBJ2-1; tentatively, D is TRBD2 (5 bases). The CDR3 sequence is 15 residues long. Germline CDR1 is SEHNR and CDR2 is FQNEAQ (reference sequence). The germline V and J ends were trimmed by 5 bases and 0 bases, with 11 bases remaining between them. The CDR3 DNA is TGTGCCAGCAGCCCCCAGCGGAGCTCCTACAATGAGCAGTTCTTC. Its protein is CASSPQRSSYNEQFF.

This clonotype was counted at least ten times. The V and J genes are TRBV13 and TRBJ2-1; D not certain. Trimming stripped 5 bases from V and 0 bases from J, with 17 bases between. The CDR3 is 17 residues long. From germline, CDR1 is PRHDT and CDR2 FYEKMQ (reference sequence). CDR3 nucleotide sequence: TGTGCCAGCAGCAGTCCAGAGCGAGAAGTCTCCTACAATGAGCAGTTCTTC. It encodes CASSSPEREVSYNEQFF.